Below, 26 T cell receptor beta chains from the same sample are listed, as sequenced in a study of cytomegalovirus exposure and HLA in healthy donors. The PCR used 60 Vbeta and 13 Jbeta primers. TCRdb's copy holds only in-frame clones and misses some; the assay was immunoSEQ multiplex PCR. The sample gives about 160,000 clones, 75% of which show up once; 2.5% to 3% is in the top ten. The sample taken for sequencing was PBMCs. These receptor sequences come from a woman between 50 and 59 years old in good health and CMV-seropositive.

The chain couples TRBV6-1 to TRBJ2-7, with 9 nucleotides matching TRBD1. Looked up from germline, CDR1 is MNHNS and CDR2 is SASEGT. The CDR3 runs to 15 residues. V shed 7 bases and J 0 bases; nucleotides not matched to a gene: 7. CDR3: CASTRGQGASYEQYF. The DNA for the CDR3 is TGTGCCAGCACCAGGGGACAGGGCGCCTCCTACGAGCAGTACTTC.

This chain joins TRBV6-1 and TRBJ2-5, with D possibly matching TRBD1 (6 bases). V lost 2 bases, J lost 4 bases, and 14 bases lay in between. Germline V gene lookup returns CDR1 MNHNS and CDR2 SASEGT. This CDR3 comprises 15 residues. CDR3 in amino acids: CASSEFQGKGETQYF. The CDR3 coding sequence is TGTGCCAGCAGTGAATTTCAGGGGAAGGGAGAGACCCAGTACTTC.

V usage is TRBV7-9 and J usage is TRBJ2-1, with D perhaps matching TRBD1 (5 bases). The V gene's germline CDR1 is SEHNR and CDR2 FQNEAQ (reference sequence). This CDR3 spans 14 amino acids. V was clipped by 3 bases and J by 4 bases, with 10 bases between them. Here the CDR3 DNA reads TGTGCCAGCAGCTTCCCCTCAGGGTACAATGAGCAGTTCTTC. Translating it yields CASSFPSGYNEQFF.

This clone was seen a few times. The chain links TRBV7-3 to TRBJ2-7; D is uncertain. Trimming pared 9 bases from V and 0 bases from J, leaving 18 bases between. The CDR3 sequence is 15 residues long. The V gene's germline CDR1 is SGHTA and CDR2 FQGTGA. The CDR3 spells CARNPHGLVSYEQYF. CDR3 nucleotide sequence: TGTGCCAGAAATCCACACGGTCTAGTCTCCTACGAGCAGTACTTC.

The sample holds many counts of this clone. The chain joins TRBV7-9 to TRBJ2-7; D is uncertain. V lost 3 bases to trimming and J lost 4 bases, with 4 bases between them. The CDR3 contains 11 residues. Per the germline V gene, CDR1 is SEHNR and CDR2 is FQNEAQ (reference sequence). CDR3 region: CASSLRYEQYF. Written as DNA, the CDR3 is TGTGCCAGCAGCTTGCGATACGAGCAGTACTTC.

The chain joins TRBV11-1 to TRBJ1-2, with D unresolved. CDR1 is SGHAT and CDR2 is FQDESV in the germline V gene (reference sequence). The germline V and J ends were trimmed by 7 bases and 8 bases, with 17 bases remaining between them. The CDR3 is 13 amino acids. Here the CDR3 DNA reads TGTGCCAGCACCTCCGGGCAAGCGGGCGGCTACACCTTC. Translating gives CASTSGQAGGYTF.

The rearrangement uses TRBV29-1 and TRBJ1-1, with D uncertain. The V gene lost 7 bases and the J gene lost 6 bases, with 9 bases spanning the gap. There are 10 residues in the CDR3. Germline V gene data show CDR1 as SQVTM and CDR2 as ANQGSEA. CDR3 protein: CSAVRSEAFF. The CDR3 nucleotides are TGCAGCGCCGTGAGATCTGAAGCTTTCTTT.

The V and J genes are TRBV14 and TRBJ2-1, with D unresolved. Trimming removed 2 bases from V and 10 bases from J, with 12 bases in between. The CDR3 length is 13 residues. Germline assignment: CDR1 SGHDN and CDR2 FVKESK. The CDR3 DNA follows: TGTGCCAGCAGCCAACCCTTAAGCAACGAGCAGTTCTTC. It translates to CASSQPLSNEQFF. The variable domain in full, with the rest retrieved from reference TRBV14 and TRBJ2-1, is EAGVTQFPSHSVIEKGQTVTLRCDPISGHDNLYWYRRVMGKEIKFLLHFVKESKQDESGMPNNRFLAERTGGTYSTLKVQPAELEDSGVYFCASSQPLSNEQFFGPGTRLTVL.

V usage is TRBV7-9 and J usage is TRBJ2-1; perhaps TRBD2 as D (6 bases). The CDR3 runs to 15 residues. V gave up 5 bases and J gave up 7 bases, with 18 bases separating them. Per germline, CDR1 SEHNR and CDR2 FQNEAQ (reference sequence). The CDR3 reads CASSPRLALYNEQFF. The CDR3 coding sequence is TGTGCCAGCAGCCCAAGGCTAGCGCTCTATAATGAGCAGTTCTTC.

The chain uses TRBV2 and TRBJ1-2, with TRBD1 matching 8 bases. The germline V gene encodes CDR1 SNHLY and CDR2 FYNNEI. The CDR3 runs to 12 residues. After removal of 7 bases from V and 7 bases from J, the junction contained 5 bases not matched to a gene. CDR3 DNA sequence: TGTGCCAGCACGAGAGACAGGGGTGGCTACACCTTC. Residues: CASTRDRGGYTF.

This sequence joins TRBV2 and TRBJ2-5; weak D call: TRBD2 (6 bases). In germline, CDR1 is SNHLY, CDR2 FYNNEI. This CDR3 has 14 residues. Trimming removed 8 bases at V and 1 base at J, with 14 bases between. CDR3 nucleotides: TGTGCCAGCGGGACTTATAGTACCCAAGAGACCCAGTACTTC. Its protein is CASGTYSTQETQYF.

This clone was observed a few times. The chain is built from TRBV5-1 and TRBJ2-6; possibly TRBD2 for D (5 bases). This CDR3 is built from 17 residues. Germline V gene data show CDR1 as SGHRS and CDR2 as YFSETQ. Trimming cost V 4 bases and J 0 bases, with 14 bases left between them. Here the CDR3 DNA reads TGCGCCAGCAGCATTACCGGGATTAACTCTGGGGCCAACGTCCTGACTTTC. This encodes CASSITGINSGANVLTF.

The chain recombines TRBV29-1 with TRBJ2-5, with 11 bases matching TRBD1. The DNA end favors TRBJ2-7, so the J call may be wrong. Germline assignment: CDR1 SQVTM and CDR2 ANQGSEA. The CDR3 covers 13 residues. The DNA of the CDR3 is TGCAGCGTCCGGACAGGGGGCGGCTACGAGCAGTACTTC. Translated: CSVRTGGGYEQYF.

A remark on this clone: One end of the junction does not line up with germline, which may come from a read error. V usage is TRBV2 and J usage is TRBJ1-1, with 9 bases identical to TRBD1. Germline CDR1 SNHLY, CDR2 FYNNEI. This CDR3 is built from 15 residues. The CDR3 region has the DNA TGTGCCAGCATTCGGGACAGGGAGGTGAAGACTGAAGCTTTCTTT. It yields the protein CASIRDREVKTEAFF.

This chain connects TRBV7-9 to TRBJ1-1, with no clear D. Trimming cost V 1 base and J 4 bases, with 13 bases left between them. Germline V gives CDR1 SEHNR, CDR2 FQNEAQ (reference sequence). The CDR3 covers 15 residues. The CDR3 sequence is CASSLVGRIATEAFF. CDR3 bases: TGTGCCAGCAGCTTAGTCGGCAGGATCGCCACTGAAGCTTTCTTT.

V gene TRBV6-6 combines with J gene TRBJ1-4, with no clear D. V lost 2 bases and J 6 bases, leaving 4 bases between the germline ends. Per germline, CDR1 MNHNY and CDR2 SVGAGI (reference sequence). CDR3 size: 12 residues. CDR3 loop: CASSYRDEKLFF. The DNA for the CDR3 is TGTGCCAGCAGTTACCGGGATGAAAAACTGTTTTTT.

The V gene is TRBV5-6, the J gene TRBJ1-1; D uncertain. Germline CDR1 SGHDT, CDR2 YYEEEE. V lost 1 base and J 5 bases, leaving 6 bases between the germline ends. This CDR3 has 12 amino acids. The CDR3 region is CASSLWETEAFF. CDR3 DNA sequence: TGTGCCAGCAGCTTGTGGGAGACTGAAGCTTTCTTT.

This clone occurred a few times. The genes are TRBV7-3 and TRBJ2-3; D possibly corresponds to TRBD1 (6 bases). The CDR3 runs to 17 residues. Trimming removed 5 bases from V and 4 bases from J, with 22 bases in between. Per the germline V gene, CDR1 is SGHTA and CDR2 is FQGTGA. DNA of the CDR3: TGTGCCAGCAGCGAAGGGGGTTTAGGTACTGCTTCAGATACGCAGTATTTT. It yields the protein CASSEGGLGTASDTQYF.

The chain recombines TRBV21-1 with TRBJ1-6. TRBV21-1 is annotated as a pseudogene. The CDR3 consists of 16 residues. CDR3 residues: CASSKARERVNSPLHF. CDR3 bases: TGTGCCAGCAGCAAAGCCCGGGAAAGGGTCAATTCACCCCTCCACTTT.

The CDR3 spells CASSEQGARGYTF. CDR3 nucleotides: TGTGCCAGCAGTGAACAGGGGGCGCGTGGCTACACCTTC. J is TRBJ1-2 and V is TRBV6-5, with 9 bases fitting TRBD1. Germline V gives CDR1 MNHEY, CDR2 SVGAGI. V was clipped by 5 bases and J by 7 bases; unmatched bases: 5. CDR3 length: 13 amino acids.

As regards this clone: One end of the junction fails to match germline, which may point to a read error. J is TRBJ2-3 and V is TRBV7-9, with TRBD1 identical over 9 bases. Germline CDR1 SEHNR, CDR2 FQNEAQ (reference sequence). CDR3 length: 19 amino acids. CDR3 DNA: TGTTCCAGCAGCTTAGTCGTCGTCGGACAGGGGCCACCATCGGATACGCAGTATTTT. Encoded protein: CSSSLVVVGQGPPSDTQYF. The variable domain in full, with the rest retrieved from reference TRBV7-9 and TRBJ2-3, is DTGVSQNPRHKITKRGQNVTFRCDPISEHNRLYWYRQTLGQGPEFLTYFQNEAQLEKSRLLSDRFSAERPKGSFSTLEIQRTEQGDSAMYLCSSSLVVVGQGPPSDTQYFGPGTRLTVL.

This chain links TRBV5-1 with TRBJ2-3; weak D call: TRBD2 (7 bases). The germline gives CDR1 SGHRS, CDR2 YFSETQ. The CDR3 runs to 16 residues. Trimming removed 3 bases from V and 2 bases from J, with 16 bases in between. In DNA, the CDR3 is TGCGCCAGCAGCTCGAGTAGGGGGGGTGACACAGATACGCAGTATTTT. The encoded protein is CASSSSRGGDTDTQYF.

CDR3 sequence: CASRKFGSSYEQYF. The CDR3 bases are TGTGCCAGCCGCAAATTTGGGAGCTCCTACGAGCAGTACTTC. The rearrangement uses TRBV6-5 and TRBJ2-7, with D perhaps TRBD2 (5 bases). Looked up from germline, CDR1 is MNHEY and CDR2 is SVGAGI. CDR3 length equals 14 residues. V dropped 8 bases and J dropped 0 bases, with 14 bases sitting between them.

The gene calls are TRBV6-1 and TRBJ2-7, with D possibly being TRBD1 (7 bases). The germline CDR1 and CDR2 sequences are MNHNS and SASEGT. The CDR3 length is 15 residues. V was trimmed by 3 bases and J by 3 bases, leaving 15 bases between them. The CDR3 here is CASSDQRQGGYEQYF. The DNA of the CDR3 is TGTGCCAGCAGTGATCAGAGACAGGGAGGCTACGAGCAGTACTTC.

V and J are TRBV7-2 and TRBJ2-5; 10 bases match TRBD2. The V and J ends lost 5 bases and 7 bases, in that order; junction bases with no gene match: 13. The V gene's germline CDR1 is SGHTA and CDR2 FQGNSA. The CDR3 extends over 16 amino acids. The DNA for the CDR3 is TGTGCCAGCAGCGTAGATAGCGGGGGGCATTCCGGGACCCAGTACTTC. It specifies CASSVDSGGHSGTQYF.

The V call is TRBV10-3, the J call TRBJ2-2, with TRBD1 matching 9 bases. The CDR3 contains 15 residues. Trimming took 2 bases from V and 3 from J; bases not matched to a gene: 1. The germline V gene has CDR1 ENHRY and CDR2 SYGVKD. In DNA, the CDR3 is TGTGCCATCAGTGAGGGACAGGGGTACACCGGGGAGCTGTTTTTT. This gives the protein CAISEGQGYTGELFF.